The clone carrying this T cell receptor (beta chain) was recorded many times. What it recognizes is unknown. This specimen comes from a study of human T cells and chemical hapten exposure. In TCRdb, the RACE reads were re-called with MiXCR into one record per CDR3 protein. The sample includes around 360,000 distinct CDR3 sequences, roughly 6.3% of them seen just once. Study-level findings and limits: Controls had significantly fewer large CDR3 similarity clusters than were formed by expanded TCRs.

The time point: patch test 2, 6 weeks after DPC sensitization. Treatment defined: therapeutic diphenylcyclopropenone sensitization with weekly scalp DPC. Total RNA was isolated from whole blood that had not been fractionated. The material sequenced was whole blood, taken in connection with sensitization to the hapten diphenylcyclopropenone (DPC). This clonotype was sampled from a woman aged 18-29 years with alopecia areata. Some clones in this sample may be carry-over from other donors' samples.

CDR3 nucleotide sequence: TGTGCCAGCAGCTCTACAGGGGACTATGGCTACACCTTC. The encoded protein is CASSSTGDYGYTF. The rearrangement links TRBV11-2 to TRBJ1-2; 7 nucleotides align to TRBD1. Germline V gives CDR1 SGHAT, CDR2 FQNNGV. The length of the CDR3 is 13 residues. With 4 bases clipped from V and 3 bases from J, the junction kept 2 bases outside the gene matches.